This TCR beta chain was identified in a study of shared clonotypes between healthy human individuals. Looking at the study overall: Sampling drew on donors who were a couple of women and three men aged 18 to 49.

General observations from the study: Rarefaction demonstrated incomplete sorted-subset sequencing despite large depth. Non-shared clonotypes showed lower generation probabilities than clonotypes common to all four donors. It was only blood that was sampled, and tissue repertoires likely differ.

Assay: immunoSEQ multiplex PCR; the TCRdb copy retains only in-frame clones and omits some. The table has about 700,000 clones, 90% to 95% seen once; the top ten hold about a quarter. Naive CD8 isolation took CD45RO-negative cells positively selected for CCR7 and excluded terminally differentiated effector memory CD45RA+ cells. CDR3 length equals 15 residues. The trim removed 8 bases at V and 3 bases at J, leaving 10 bases unmatched. CDR1 is MNHEY, CDR2 SVGAGI, per germline. This clone was found once. Its target is not known. Sequencing was carried out using naive CD8+ T cells sorted from blood. The rearrangement joins TRBV6-5 to TRBJ2-1; TRBD1 matches 7 bases. The source is a man aged 25-40 years in good health. As DNA, the CDR3 is TGTGCCAGCGGGGGTCCGGGACAGAGCTACAATGAGCAGTTCTTC. This gives the protein CASGGPGQSYNEQFF.